Presented here are 12 T cell receptor beta chains from one specimen sequenced in a study of T cell responses to AZD1222 COVID-19 vaccine. This table comes from immunoSEQ multiplex PCR, and its TCRdb copy is limited to in-frame clones, with some not included. The sample includes some 190,000 clones, 80% to 90% of them seen just once. This specimen consisted of peripheral blood, obtained on day 0 of AZD1222 vaccination. These TCRs come from an adult in good health.

The chain has TRBV2 and TRBJ1-5; D unclear. The CDR3 is made up of 12 amino acids. The V gene lost 6 bases and the J gene lost 4 bases, with 7 bases spanning the gap. The germline CDR1 and CDR2 sequences are SNHLY and FYNNEI. CDR3 region: CASRDFNQPQHF. CDR3 DNA: TGTGCCAGCAGGGACTTTAATCAGCCCCAGCATTTT.

The chain uses TRBV9 and TRBJ2-5; D is possibly TRBD1 or TRBD2 (6 bases each). The CDR3 contains 16 residues. Trimming removed 1 base at V and 5 bases at J, with 18 bases between. Germline V gene data show CDR1 as SGDLS and CDR2 as YYNGEE. Here the CDR3 reads CASSVSLADSRETQYF. CDR3 nucleotide sequence: TGTGCCAGCAGCGTAAGTTTAGCGGACAGTCGTGAGACCCAGTACTTC.

This chain joins TRBV19 and TRBJ2-7; 15 nucleotides match TRBD2. With 6 bases clipped from V and 4 bases from J, the junction kept 4 bases outside the gene matches. Germline V gene data show CDR1 as LNHDA and CDR2 as SQIVND (reference sequence). The CDR3 covers 15 residues. The CDR3 is CASSPGTSGGYEQYF. In DNA, the CDR3 is TGTGCCAGTAGCCCCGGGACTAGCGGGGGGTACGAGCAGTACTTC. Drawing the rest from reference TRBV19 and TRBJ2-7, the complete variable domain is DGGITQSPKYLFRKEGQNVTLSCEQNLNHDAMYWYRQDPGQGLRLIYYSQIVNDFQKGDIAEGYSVSREKKESFPLTVTSAQKNPTAFYLCASSPGTSGGYEQYFGPGTRLTVT.

The gene calls are TRBV30 and TRBJ2-2; perhaps TRBD2 as D (6 bases). The CDR3 totals 15 residues. The germline V gene has CDR1 GTSNPN and CDR2 SVGIG (reference sequence). V was cut by 7 bases and J by 6 bases, with 21 bases left in between. The CDR3 protein is CALLRRRAYAGELFF. CDR3 in DNA: TGTGCCTTGCTCAGGAGGAGGGCTTATGCCGGGGAGCTGTTTTTT. The full variable domain, with the rest looked up from reference TRBV30 and TRBJ2-2, is SQTIHQWPATLVQPVGSPLSLECTVEGTSNPNLYWYRQAAGRGLQLLFYSVGIGQISSEVPQNLSASRPQDRQFILSSKKLLLSDSGFYLCALLRRRAYAGELFFGEGSRLTVL.

The chain has TRBV11-2 and TRBJ2-7, with D unclear. Trimming pared 1 base from V and 2 bases from J, leaving 9 bases between. CDR1 and CDR2 from the germline V gene are SGHAT and FQNNGV. CDR3 length: 14 amino acids. CDR3 sequence: CASSLVARTYEQYF. The CDR3 region has the DNA TGTGCCAGCAGCTTAGTTGCGAGGACCTACGAGCAGTACTTC.

The chain recombines TRBV15 with TRBJ1-3; TRBD1 might be the D (5 bases). The CDR3 has 16 amino acids. Germline lookup yields CDR1 LNHNV and CDR2 YYDKDF (reference sequence). V lost 0 bases and J 0 bases, leaving 9 bases between the germline ends. The CDR3 is CATSRDRGVSGNTIYF. The CDR3 region has the DNA TGTGCCACCAGCAGAGATCGGGGGGTCTCTGGAAACACCATATATTTT.

This chain links TRBV7-6 with TRBJ2-5; D may be TRBD1 or TRBD2 (5 bases each). The CDR3 extends over 16 amino acids. Germline V gene sequence: CDR1 SGHVS, CDR2 FNYEAQ. The ends were cut back, 0 bases at V and 5 bases at J, with 16 bases in the middle. CDR3 protein: CASSLARGRVWETQYF. As DNA, the CDR3 is TGTGCCAGCAGCTTAGCCCGGGGCCGGGTTTGGGAGACCCAGTACTTC.

The chain is built from TRBV5-1 and TRBJ1-6, with D hard to call. The V end was cut by 2 bases, the J end by 7 bases, with 10 bases between. CDR3 length: 14 residues. The germline CDR1 and CDR2 sequences are SGHRS and YFSETQ. CDR3 loop: CASSFTEANSPLHF. CDR3 nucleotides: TGCGCCAGCAGCTTCACAGAGGCGAATTCACCCCTCCACTTT.

V is TRBV5-1 and J is TRBJ1-1; a possible D gene is TRBD1 (5 bases). Trimming cost V 2 bases and J 4 bases, with 15 bases left between them. Germline assignment: CDR1 SGHRS and CDR2 YFSETQ. The CDR3 is 15 amino acids. The CDR3 spells CASSLGTGPSTEAFF. The CDR3 nucleotides read TGCGCCAGCAGCTTAGGCACAGGCCCCAGCACTGAAGCTTTCTTT.

The CDR3 sequence is CASTIGPGANEQFF. DNA for the CDR3: TGTGCCAGTACCATAGGGCCAGGGGCAAATGAGCAGTTCTTC. This sequence joins TRBV19 and TRBJ2-1, with D possibly TRBD1 on 6 matching bases. This CDR3 is built from 14 residues. Per the germline V gene, CDR1 is LNHDA and CDR2 is SQIVND (reference sequence). Trimming removed 7 bases at V and 7 bases at J, with 17 bases between. Using reference TRBV19 and TRBJ2-1 for the parts outside the CDR3, the full variable domain is DGGITQSPKYLFRKEGQNVTLSCEQNLNHDAMYWYRQDPGQGLRLIYYSQIVNDFQKGDIAEGYSVSREKKESFPLTVTSAQKNPTAFYLCASTIGPGANEQFFGPGTRLTVL.

The rearrangement links TRBV7-9 to TRBJ1-2; D remains unclear. CDR1 and CDR2 (germline): SEHNR, FQNEAQ (reference sequence). Trimming took off 0 bases at V and 6 bases at J, with 8 bases between the two ends. This CDR3 region has 13 residues. This CDR3 reads CASSLAQNDGYTF. The CDR3 bases are TGTGCCAGCAGCTTAGCCCAGAACGATGGCTACACCTTC. The full variable domain, rest sourced from reference TRBV7-9 and TRBJ1-2, is DTGVSQNPRHKITKRGQNVTFRCDPISEHNRLYWYRQTLGQGPEFLTYFQNEAQLEKSRLLSDRFSAERPKGSFSTLEIQRTEQGDSAMYLCASSLAQNDGYTFGSGTRLTVV.

This rearrangement joins TRBV6-1 to TRBJ1-6; weak D call: TRBD1 (5 bases). Per germline, CDR1 MNHNS and CDR2 SASEGT. Deletions cut 3 bases from V and 7 bases from J, with 10 bases between. The CDR3 has 14 residues. The CDR3 protein is CASSDGTKNSPLHF. Written as DNA, the CDR3 is TGTGCCAGCAGTGATGGGACCAAGAATTCACCCCTCCACTTT.